The rows below give T cell receptor beta chains drawn from one sample of a study of blood T cell repertoires in COVID-19. The data were produced by immunoSEQ multiplex PCR, yet TCRdb's version contains in-frame clones alone and is incomplete. The data hold more than 150,000 clones, with 80% to 90% observed a single time. Sequencing was carried out using peripheral blood. The receptors originated from an older man with active or convalescent COVID-19. CDR3s include the opening cysteine and the closing phenylalanine or tryptophan.

>TRBJ2-5|TRBV5-6
CATQGGRQETQYF
>TRBJ1-5|TRBV6-2/TRBV6-3
CASSYSRGAGGASNQPQHF
>TRBJ1-3|TRBV5-1
CASSSAPGSTNTIYF
>TRBJ1-5|TRBV29-1
CSVSREPNQPQHF
>TRBJ2-5|TRBV10-3
CATNAGTSGQETQYF
>TRBJ2-7|TRBV11-2
CASSSGTRGFYEQYF
>TRBJ2-1|TRBV11-3
CASSPRQYNEQFF
>TRBJ2-1|TRBV3-1/TRBV3-2
CASSQRELATNEQFF
>TRBJ1-5|TRBV6-2/TRBV6-3
CASSLGGGSWPQHF
>TRBJ2-1|TRBV5-1
CASSLRTGGGNEQFF
>TRBJ1-4|TRBV27
CASSPLGTVEKLFF
>TRBJ2-2|TRBV6-5
CASSYSTRAGAGELFF
>TRBJ2-3|TRBV4-1
CASSQAPSGNTDTQYF
>TRBJ2-2|TRBV28
CASSTSGLAGTGELFF
>TRBJ1-6|TRBV28
CASTTGQGAGSPLHF
>TRBJ1-2|TRBV24-1
CATSDLGGLSGYTF
>TRBJ1-5|TRBV11-2
CASSALAGVQPQHF
>TRBJ1-4|TRBV10-3
CASRDGQTNEKLFF
>TRBJ1-2|TRBV6-2/TRBV6-3
CASSKFPAGGHGYTF
>TRBJ2-3|TRBV5-4
CASSLTGGGTDTQYF